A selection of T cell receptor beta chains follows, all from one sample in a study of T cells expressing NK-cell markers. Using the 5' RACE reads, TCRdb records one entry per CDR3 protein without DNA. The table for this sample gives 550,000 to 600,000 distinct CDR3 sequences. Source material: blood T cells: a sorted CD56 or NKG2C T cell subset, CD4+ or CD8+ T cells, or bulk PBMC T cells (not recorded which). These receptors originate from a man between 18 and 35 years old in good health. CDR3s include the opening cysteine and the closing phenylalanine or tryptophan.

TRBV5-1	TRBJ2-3	CASSPQLAGGLFTDTQYF
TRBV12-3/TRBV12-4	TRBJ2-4	CASSTSIGNIQYF
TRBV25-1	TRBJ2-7	CASSGDLGGTGGYEQYF
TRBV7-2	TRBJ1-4	CASSREATNEKLFF
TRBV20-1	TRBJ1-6	CSAREGGSYNSPLHF
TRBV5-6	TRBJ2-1	CASRAGTGWDEQFF
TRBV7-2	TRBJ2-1	CASSPFGGGPYNEQFF
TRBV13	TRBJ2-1	CASSLSGEGLGNEQFF
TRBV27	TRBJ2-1	CASSLTFGWSVEQFF
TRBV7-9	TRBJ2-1	CASSLAGVSGRAVQFF
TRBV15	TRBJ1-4	CATSPRQGREKLFF
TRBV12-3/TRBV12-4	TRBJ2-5	CASSLGGRREYF
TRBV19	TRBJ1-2	CASSMGRAASYTF
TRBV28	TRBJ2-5	CASSPERTRETQYF
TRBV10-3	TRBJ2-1	CAISEEREGYNEQFF
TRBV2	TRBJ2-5	CASSPILSWTGQETQYF
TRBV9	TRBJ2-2	CASSGGNTGELFF
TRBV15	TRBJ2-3	CATSSPGLADDTQYF
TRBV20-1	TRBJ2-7	CSARYLADYEQYF
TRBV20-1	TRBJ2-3	CSARASTGSSGSTDTQYF
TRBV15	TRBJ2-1	CATSDSGFYNEQFF
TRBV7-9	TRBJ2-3	CAWGGLSTDTQYF
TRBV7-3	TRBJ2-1	CASSSPLAGDYNEQFF
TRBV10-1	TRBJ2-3	CATRGIAGNPDTQYF
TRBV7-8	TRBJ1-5	CASSIGGQNSNQPQHF
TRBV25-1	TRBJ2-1	CASKGGGPSSYNEQFF
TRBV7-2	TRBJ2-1	CASSKSGGGEQFF